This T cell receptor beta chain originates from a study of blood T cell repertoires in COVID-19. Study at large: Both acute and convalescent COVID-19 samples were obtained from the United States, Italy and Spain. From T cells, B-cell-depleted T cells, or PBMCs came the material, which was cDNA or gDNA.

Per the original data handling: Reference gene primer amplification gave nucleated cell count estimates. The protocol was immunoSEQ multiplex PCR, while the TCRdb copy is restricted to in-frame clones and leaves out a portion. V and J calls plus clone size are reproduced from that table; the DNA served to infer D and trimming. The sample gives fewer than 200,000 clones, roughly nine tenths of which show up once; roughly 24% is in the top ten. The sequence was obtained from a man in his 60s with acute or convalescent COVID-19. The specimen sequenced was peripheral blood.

CDR3 sequence: CASTPVTGGGGELFF. The CDR3 nucleotides are TGTGCCAGCACCCCCGTGACGGGGGGGGGCGGGGAGCTGTTTTTT. This chain uses TRBV7-6 with TRBJ2-2, with TRBD2 matching 8 bases. The germline V gene encodes CDR1 SGHVS and CDR2 FNYEAQ. V lost 7 bases, J lost 7 bases, and 11 bases stayed unmatched. There are 15 residues in the CDR3.